These 12 T cell receptor beta chains were sequenced from one sample in a study of blood T cell repertoires in COVID-19. Produced via immunoSEQ multiplex PCR; TCRdb's table is partial and in-frame only. The sample includes more than 100,000 clones, about 81% of them seen just once. The sample consisted of peripheral blood. The origin of the receptors is a woman of 80 years or more with acute or convalescent COVID-19.

This rearrangement joins TRBV18 to TRBJ2-7; 9 bases agree with TRBD1. This CDR3 contains 14 residues. V lost 5 bases, J lost 3 bases, and 5 bases stayed unmatched. Per germline, CDR1 KGHSH and CDR2 LQKENI. CDR3 nucleotide sequence: TGTGCCAGCTCATCCGACAGGGGGGGCTACGAGCAGTACTTC. This encodes CASSSDRGGYEQYF.

This chain connects TRBV2 to TRBJ1-6; 8 bases match TRBD1. Germline-derived CDR1 and CDR2 are SNHLY and FYNNEI. This CDR3 comprises 15 residues. Trimming at V came to 6 bases and at J to 7 bases, leaving 8 bases not matched to a gene. In nucleotides, the CDR3 is TGTGCCAGCAGCCCTCGACAGGGGTGGAATTCACCCCTCCACTTT. Amino acid sequence: CASSPRQGWNSPLHF.

This rearrangement joins TRBV7-2 to TRBJ2-1; D might be TRBD2 (6 bases). This CDR3 region has 14 residues. Trimming stripped 5 bases from V and 4 bases from J, with 12 bases between. The germline V gene has CDR1 SGHTA and CDR2 FQGNSA. The CDR3 loop reads CASSPETSYNEQFF. The CDR3 DNA reads TGTGCCAGCAGCCCGGAGACTAGTTACAATGAGCAGTTCTTC.

V gene TRBV4-3 combines with J gene TRBJ1-6; D is perhaps TRBD1 (5 bases). V lost 3 bases to trimming and J lost 7 bases, with 13 bases between them. Germline CDR1 and CDR2: LGHNA and YSLEER. There are 15 residues in the CDR3. The CDR3 region has the DNA TGCGCCAGCAGCCAGTCGCAGGGACTAAATTCACCCCTCCACTTT. This translates into CASSQSQGLNSPLHF.

The chain employs TRBV19 and TRBJ1-2; perhaps TRBD1 as D (5 bases). Germline values: CDR1 LNHDA, CDR2 SQIVND (reference sequence). The length of the CDR3 is 15 residues. V was pared by 7 bases and J by 4 bases, with 19 bases between. CDR3 coding DNA: TGTGCCAGTACCGCCCCGGGGGAACCTTTCTATGGCTACACCTTC. As protein: CASTAPGEPFYGYTF.

The chain is built from TRBV19 and TRBJ2-2; D call uncertain. Germline V gene data show CDR1 as LNHDA and CDR2 as SQIVND (reference sequence). The CDR3 has 16 residues. Between the trimmed V and J ends, which lost 7 bases and 2 bases, there was a span of 17 bases. The CDR3 sequence is CASKFGRNRNTGELFF. DNA for the CDR3: TGTGCCAGTAAGTTTGGCAGGAACAGAAACACCGGGGAGCTGTTTTTT.

This rearrangement joins TRBV7-2 to TRBJ1-1; D remains ambiguous. Germline values: CDR1 SGHTA, CDR2 FQGNSA. Trimming shortened V by 3 bases and J by 5 bases, and 13 bases separated the two germline ends. CDR3 size: 14 residues. The CDR3 DNA follows: TGTGCCAGCAGCTTTCTGACGAGGAGTACTGAAGCTTTCTTT. Protein product: CASSFLTRSTEAFF.

CDR3 DNA: TGTGCCAGCAGCTTAGGTGCGGTCTCTAGCACAGATACGCAGTATTTT. It translates to CASSLGAVSSTDTQYF. The chain combines TRBV11-3 with TRBJ2-3; D gene uncertain. The CDR3 length is 16 residues. The germline V gene encodes CDR1 SGHNT and CDR2 YENEEA. Deletions cut 1 base from V and 0 bases from J, with 11 bases between.

The V and J genes are TRBV6-5 and TRBJ1-2; D perhaps matches TRBD1 (5 bases). The CDR3 is 14 residues long. Between the trimmed V and J ends, which lost 2 bases and 7 bases, there was a span of 14 bases. Germline CDR1 and CDR2: MNHEY and SVGAGI. CDR3: CASSYAGRRAGYTF. The CDR3 DNA is TGTGCCAGCAGTTACGCGGGACGGCGTGCTGGCTACACCTTC.

A remark on this clone: This sample includes further DNA sequences coding for the same CDR3. The rearrangement joins TRBV7-2 to TRBJ2-3, with 9 nucleotides matching TRBD2. Per the germline V gene, CDR1 is SGHTA and CDR2 is FQGNSA. Trimming cost V 0 bases and J 6 bases; bases outside gene matches: 4. CDR3 size: 15 residues. The CDR3 DNA reads TGTGCCAGCAGCTTAGCAGGCGGGAGGGTGGATACGCAGTATTTT. This encodes CASSLAGGRVDTQYF.

This clone showed up just once. The chain is built from TRBV5-4 and TRBJ2-5; TRBD1 matches 7 bases. This CDR3 has 13 amino acids. CDR1 and CDR2 from the germline V gene are SGHNT and YYREEE (reference sequence). The V gene end was trimmed by 6 bases and the J gene end by 2 bases; junction bases not matched to a gene: 4. DNA of the CDR3: TGTGCCAGCAAGGGACAGCTGCAAGAGACCCAGTACTTC. This gives the protein CASKGQLQETQYF. The full variable domain, rest sourced from reference TRBV5-4 and TRBJ2-5, is ETGVTQSPTHLIKTRGQQVTLRCSSQSGHNTVSWYQQALGQGPQFIFQYYREEENGRGNFPPRFSGLQFPNYSSELNVNALELDDSALYLCASKGQLQETQYFGPGTRLLVL.

The chain uses TRBV5-1 and TRBJ2-5, with D possibly being TRBD2 (7 bases). The V gene's germline CDR1 is SGHRS and CDR2 YFSETQ. The V and J ends lost 2 bases and 3 bases respectively, with 11 bases between them. This CDR3 is 14 amino acids long. The CDR3 loop reads CASSFGGPEETQYF. The CDR3 DNA is TGCGCCAGCAGCTTCGGGGGGCCGGAAGAGACCCAGTACTTC.